This T cell receptor (beta chain) was sequenced in a study of blood T cell repertoires in COVID-19. Study in general: T cells, B-cell-depleted T cells, or PBMCs provided the cDNA or gDNA that served as material.

Sequenced by immunoSEQ multiplex PCR; TCRdb stores in-frame clones only, minus some. This sample has fewer than 400,000 clones, with about 86% found just once. Trimming removed 4 bases at V and 2 bases at J, with 13 bases between. There are 15 residues in the CDR3. CDR1 KGHSH and CDR2 LQKENI come from the germline V gene. The receptor was derived from a woman in her fifties or sixties who had recovered from COVID-19. The specimen was PBMCs or T cells enriched from blood (not recorded which). The chain has TRBV18 and TRBJ2-3, with D possibly TRBD2 on 5 matching bases. DNA of the CDR3: TGTGCCAGCTCACTAGCTCGGGGAGACACAGATACGCAGTATTTT. It is translated as CASSLARGDTDTQYF.